This is a list of T cell receptor beta chains from one sample in a study of T-cell memory formation after mild COVID-19. TCRdb independently ran MiXCR on the 5' RACE reads; one entry per CDR3 protein. The data hold a few hundred thousand distinct CDR3 sequences, with about 20% observed a single time. The sequencing input was PBMCs or a T cell subset sorted from them (not recorded which). All receptors derive from a man younger than 30 who had mild COVID-19 (a few samples of this study predate the infection). Cell type and time point are not known. Each CDR3 is given with its conserved first and last residue. D genes are given only for firm matches. A clone size is listed for some rows: how often the clone was seen (once, few, many), or a class if it is expanded.

TGTGCCAGCAGTCGTCCGGGGGGGCAAGGTGAGCAGTTCTTC	CASSRPGGQGEQFF	TRBV27	TRBJ2-1	TRBD2	.
TGTGCCAGCAGCCAAGAACCAGGGGGCCGGAAAAACATTCAGTACTTC	CASSQEPGGRKNIQYF	TRBV14	TRBJ2-4	TRBD1	.
TGTGCCAGCAGCGTAGCTTTCGGCAGTACCTACGAGCAGTACTTC	CASSVAFGSTYEQYF	TRBV9	TRBJ2-7	.	.
TGTGCCAGCTGGACAGGGGGTGGCTATAGCACAGATACGCAGTATTTT	CASWTGGGYSTDTQYF	TRBV6-5	TRBJ2-3	TRBD1	few
TGCGCCAGCAGCTTGCGAAACCCTAATTCACCCCTCCACTTT	CASSLRNPNSPLHF	TRBV5-1	TRBJ1-6	.	.
TGTGCCAGCAGTTTACGTGGGGGGGCTAGCACAGATACGCAGTATTTT	CASSLRGGASTDTQYF	TRBV27	TRBJ2-3	.	few
TGCAGTGCTAGAGATTTTGCTCGGACAGGGCCACATACGCAGTATTTT	CSARDFARTGPHTQYF	TRBV20-1	TRBJ2-3	TRBD1	once
TGCAGTGCTAGAGATCTCCGGAGCGGGCCCGGGGAGACCCAGTACTTC	CSARDLRSGPGETQYF	TRBV20-1	TRBJ2-5	.	few
TGTGCCAGCGCTCAGGGGGTGGGCACTGAAGCTTTCTTT	CASAQGVGTEAFF	TRBV27	TRBJ1-1	TRBD1	few
TGTGCCAGCAGCCACCCCCGGGACAGGGCTTTGTTGGACTCACCCCTCCACTTT	CASSHPRDRALLDSPLHF	TRBV3-1	TRBJ1-6	TRBD1	few
TGTGCCAGCAGCTCCCAGGTTGGCTACGAGCAGTACTTC	CASSSQVGYEQYF	TRBV6-2/TRBV6-3	TRBJ2-7	.	many
TGTGCCAGCAGTTTAGGCAGGTCACACGAGCAGTACTTC	CASSLGRSHEQYF	TRBV12-3/TRBV12-4	TRBJ2-7	.	few
TGTGCCAGCAGCCAAGCTTTAGCGGGGGGCTACAATGAGCAGTTCTTC	CASSQALAGGYNEQFF	TRBV3-1	TRBJ2-1	TRBD2	few
TGCAGTGTTCCGAGGAGGGGCGAGGGTGGCTACACCTTC	CSVPRRGEGGYTF	TRBV20-1	TRBJ1-2	.	.
TGTGCCAGCACCTTATCGTACAGGGCCACTGAAGCTTTCTTT	CASTLSYRATEAFF	TRBV12-3/TRBV12-4	TRBJ1-1	.	.
TGCAGTTTCACCGACGACTCCTACGAGCAGTACTTC	CSFTDDSYEQYF	TRBV29-1	TRBJ2-7	.	.
TGTGCCAGCAGACGATTTAGGAACACCGGGGAGCTGTTTTTT	CASRRFRNTGELFF	TRBV12-3/TRBV12-4	TRBJ2-2	.	many
TGTGCCAGCAGGATTAGGGTAGGTCAGCCCCAGCATTTT	CASRIRVGQPQHF	TRBV2	TRBJ1-5	.	.
TGTGCCAGCAGTTTTGCAGGGGAAAATGAGCAGTTCTTC	CASSFAGENEQFF	TRBV27	TRBJ2-1	.	.
TGTGCCATCAGGCCTCCCCCCGGTACAACAGATACGCAGTATTTT	CAIRPPPGTTDTQYF	TRBV10-3	TRBJ2-3	.	few
TGTGCCAGCAGTACCCGGACGGTGGGCACCGGGGAGCTGTTTTTT	CASSTRTVGTGELFF	TRBV27	TRBJ2-2	.	.
TGTGCCAGTAGTATAGGACTAGCCACAGATACGCAGTATTTT	CASSIGLATDTQYF	TRBV19	TRBJ2-3	TRBD2	few
TGTGCCAGCAGCGCGATCTACGACAGAAACAATGAGCAGTTCTTC	CASSAIYDRNNEQFF	TRBV7-6	TRBJ2-1	.	.
TGTGCCAGCACCCATGACAGGGGAAATGAAGCTTTCTTT	CASTHDRGNEAFF	TRBV12-3/TRBV12-4	TRBJ1-1	TRBD1	few
TGTGCCACCAGCAGAGATCGGGGACAGCAAGAGACCCAGTACTTC	CATSRDRGQQETQYF	TRBV15	TRBJ2-5	TRBD1	.
TGTGCCGCCTACCGGACAGGATCCTACGAGCAGTACTTC	CAAYRTGSYEQYF	TRBV30	TRBJ2-7	TRBD1	.
TGTGCCAGCAGTTTCATGGTGGACACTGAAGCTTTCTTT	CASSFMVDTEAFF	TRBV11-2	TRBJ1-1	.	.
TGTGCCAGCAGTTACGATCGGCAGCAGGATTTCATGAACACTGAAGCTTTCTTT	CASSYDRQQDFMNTEAFF	TRBV6-6	TRBJ1-1	.	.
TGTGCCAGCCTCCGGACAGGGAAAGAGACCCAGTACTTC	CASLRTGKETQYF	TRBV6-1	TRBJ2-5	TRBD1	.
TGCGCCAGCAGCTTGGAACTCGGAATAGGGTATGGCTACACCTTC	CASSLELGIGYGYTF	TRBV5-1	TRBJ1-2	.	.
TGTGCCAGCAGCTTAGTTCGATCTGAGCAGTTCTTC	CASSLVRSEQFF	TRBV7-9	TRBJ2-1	.	few
TGCGCCAGCAGCTTCCAGCGGGGGAGCGACAATGAGCAGTTCTTC	CASSFQRGSDNEQFF	TRBV5-1	TRBJ2-1	TRBD2	few
TGTGCCACCGAACAGGGGGCCCGTAACAATGAGCAGTTCTTC	CATEQGARNNEQFF	TRBV5-4	TRBJ2-1	TRBD1	few
TGTGCCAGCAGGGACTTACAAGAGACCCAGTACTTC	CASRDLQETQYF	TRBV27	TRBJ2-5	.	.
TGTGCCAGCAGCTCAGAGGGGGCAGGGATCACTTCTGGGGCCAACGTCCTGACTTTC	CASSSEGAGITSGANVLTF	TRBV7-2	TRBJ2-6	TRBD1	medium-sized
TGCAGTGCTAGGCCGCCGGGGCTAGGGAATCAGCCCCAGCATTTT	CSARPPGLGNQPQHF	TRBV20-1	TRBJ1-5	.	few
TGTGCCAGCAGCCCGGTCGGGACAGGGAACCACAATGAGCAGTTCTTC	CASSPVGTGNHNEQFF	TRBV7-8	TRBJ2-1	TRBD1	few
TGTGCCAGCAGCCAAGTAGGACTAGCGGGGTTCCAAGAGACCCAGTACTTC	CASSQVGLAGFQETQYF	TRBV3-1	TRBJ2-5	TRBD2	.
TGTGCCAGCAGCGCGGAGGGAGGATACAATCAGCCCCAGCATTTT	CASSAEGGYNQPQHF	TRBV5-6	TRBJ1-5	.	.
TGTGCCAGCAGCGTTGGTTATAGCAGTTATAATGAAAAACTGTTTTTT	CASSVGYSSYNEKLFF	TRBV9	TRBJ1-4	.	.
TGCGCCAGCAGCGAGTCAGCGGGGGGGCCGAATGAGCAGTTCTTC	CASSESAGGPNEQFF	TRBV5-1	TRBJ2-1	TRBD2	.
TGCAGCGTTTCTGCGACCCAAGGGGAAAAACTGTTTTTT	CSVSATQGEKLFF	TRBV29-1	TRBJ1-4	.	.
TGCGCCAGCAGCTCGACAGGGGGCAGCGAGACCCAGTACTTC	CASSSTGGSETQYF	TRBV5-1	TRBJ2-5	TRBD1	.
TGTGCCATCAGTGAGTCGACTGGATTGGGGGACACTGAAGCTTTCTTT	CAISESTGLGDTEAFF	TRBV10-3	TRBJ1-1	.	.
TGTGCCAGCAGAGACAGGGGGACCTACGAGCAGTACTTC	CASRDRGTYEQYF	TRBV6-2/TRBV6-3	TRBJ2-7	TRBD1	.
TGTGCCAGCACTAGCGTAGGGGGTACCTACAATGAGCAGTTCTTC	CASTSVGGTYNEQFF	TRBV12-3/TRBV12-4	TRBJ2-1	.	many
TGCAGCGTGGGACAGGGAAATAGCAATCAGCCCCAGCATTTT	CSVGQGNSNQPQHF	TRBV29-1	TRBJ1-5	TRBD1	few
TGTGCCAGCAGTTTCGTCGGGACCCCGGCGTCCTACGAGCAGTACTTC	CASSFVGTPASYEQYF	TRBV6-5	TRBJ2-7	.	few
TGTGCCAGCAGCTTAGTTAGTCAAAACACCGGGGAGCTGTTTTTT	CASSLVSQNTGELFF	TRBV7-9	TRBJ2-2	.	.
TGCGCCAGCAGCTTGGGACAGCCTAATGAAAAAATGTTTTTT	CASSLGQPNEKMFF	TRBV5-1	TRBJ1-4	.	.
TGCGCCAGCAGCTTGGGTGGACTTACCTACACCGGGGAGCTGTTTTTT	CASSLGGLTYTGELFF	TRBV5-1	TRBJ2-2	.	.
TGTGCCATCAGTGAGTCGAGAGGGGCAGGGAGGAGCTATGGCTACACCTTC	CAISESRGAGRSYGYTF	TRBV10-3	TRBJ1-2	.	few
TGTGCCAGCAGCCAGGCCGCCACAGATACGCAGTATTTT	CASSQAATDTQYF	TRBV3-1	TRBJ2-3	.	many